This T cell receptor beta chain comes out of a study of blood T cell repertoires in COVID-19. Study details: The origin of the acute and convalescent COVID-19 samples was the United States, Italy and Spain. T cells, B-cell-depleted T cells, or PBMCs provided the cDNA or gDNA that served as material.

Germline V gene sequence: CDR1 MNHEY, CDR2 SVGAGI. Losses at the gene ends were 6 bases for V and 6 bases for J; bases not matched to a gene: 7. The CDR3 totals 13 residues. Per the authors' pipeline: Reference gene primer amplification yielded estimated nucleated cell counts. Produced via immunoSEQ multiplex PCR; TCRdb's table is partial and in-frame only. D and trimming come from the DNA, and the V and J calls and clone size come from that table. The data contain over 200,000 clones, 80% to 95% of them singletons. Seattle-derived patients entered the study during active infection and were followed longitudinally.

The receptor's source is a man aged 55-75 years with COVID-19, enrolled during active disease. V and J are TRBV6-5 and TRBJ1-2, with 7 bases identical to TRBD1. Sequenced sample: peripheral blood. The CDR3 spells CASRATGLHGYTF. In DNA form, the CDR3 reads TGTGCCAGCAGAGCGACAGGGTTGCATGGCTACACCTTC.